A selection of T cell receptor beta chains follows, all from one sample in a study of T-cell memory formation after mild COVID-19. Each CDR3 protein gets one entry after TCRdb re-called the 5' RACE reads with MiXCR. Of a few hundred thousand distinct CDR3 sequences listed, nearly 25% are singletons. What was sequenced was PBMCs or a T cell subset sorted from them (not recorded which). These receptors were obtained from an adult woman who had mild COVID-19 (a few samples of this study predate the infection). Cell type and time point are not known. The CDR3 runs from the conserved cysteine through the conserved F or W. D genes are given only for firm matches. Only part of the rows carry a size: once, few, many, or a class if the clone is expanded.

j_gene | abundance | d_gene | v_gene | CDR3aa | CDR3nt
TRBJ2-7 | few | . | TRBV29-1 | CSVGAGRLTYEQYF | TGCAGCGTGGGGGCTGGACGGTTGACCTACGAGCAGTACTTC
TRBJ2-5 | . | . | TRBV7-6 | CASSLELARSETQYF | TGTGCCAGCAGCTTAGAACTAGCTCGGAGCGAGACCCAGTACTTC
TRBJ2-3 | few | TRBD2 | TRBV5-1 | CASSSTSGSGTDTQYF | TGCGCCAGCAGCTCCACTAGCGGGAGTGGCACAGATACGCAGTATTTT
TRBJ2-7 | . | TRBD1 | TRBV18 | CASSLGQVRAYEQYF | TGTGCCAGCTCACTTGGACAGGTTAGAGCCTACGAGCAGTACTTC
TRBJ2-1 | . | TRBD1 | TRBV23-1 | CASSTGLGGSPNEQFF | TGCGCCAGCAGCACTGGCCTAGGGGGCTCTCCGAATGAGCAGTTCTTC
TRBJ2-7 | . | TRBD1 | TRBV7-6 | CASSRTTGQYEQYF | TGTGCCAGCAGCCGTACGACAGGGCAATACGAGCAGTACTTC
TRBJ2-3 | few | TRBD1 | TRBV7-3 | CASSLTRDRGTDTQYF | TGTGCCAGCAGCTTAACGCGGGACAGGGGCACAGATACGCAGTATTTT
TRBJ1-6 | . | TRBD1 | TRBV19 | CASADRAEFPLHF | TGTGCCAGCGCGGACAGGGCCGAATTCCCCCTCCACTTT
TRBJ2-7 | many | . | TRBV5-1 | CASSRTTPRPTDEQYF | TGCGCCAGCAGCCGGACTACCCCTAGGCCTACGGATGAGCAGTACTTC
TRBJ1-1 | . | TRBD1 | TRBV7-9 | CASSRDRSSTEAFF | TGTGCCAGCAGCAGGGACAGGTCTAGCACTGAAGCTTTCTTT
TRBJ2-1 | few | . | TRBV7-6 | CASSFLLVMGTHNEQFF | TGTGCCAGCAGCTTTCTCCTCGTAATGGGGACCCACAATGAGCAGTTCTTC
TRBJ1-2 | . | . | TRBV10-3 | CAIRPGGGVYGYTF | TGTGCCATCAGACCCGGCGGGGGGGTCTATGGCTACACCTTC
TRBJ2-7 | . | TRBD1 | TRBV28 | CATYGRTGASEQYF | TGTGCCACCTACGGTCGGACAGGGGCGTCCGAGCAGTACTTC
TRBJ1-4 | few | . | TRBV5-5 | CASSFWEATNEKLFF | TGTGCCAGCAGCTTCTGGGAGGCAACTAATGAAAAACTGTTTTTT
TRBJ2-5 | . | TRBD1 | TRBV4-2 | CASSQDGTGSPQETQYF | TGTGCCAGCAGCCAAGATGGGACAGGTAGCCCCCAAGAGACCCAGTACTTC
TRBJ1-1 | few | . | TRBV7-9 | CASSLAGPMNTEAFF | TGTGCCAGCAGCTTGGCCGGGCCGATGAACACTGAAGCTTTCTTT
TRBJ2-5 | few | TRBD1 | TRBV29-1 | CSVGGTGDQETQYF | TGCAGCGTTGGGGGGACAGGGGATCAAGAGACCCAGTACTTC
TRBJ2-3 | few | . | TRBV3-1 | CASSQGRGPEPSTDTQYF | TGTGCCAGCAGCCAGGGGCGGGGGCCTGAACCTAGCACAGATACGCAGTATTTT
TRBJ1-2 | . | TRBD1 | TRBV11-2 | CASRRTGAGYTF | TGTGCCAGCAGAAGGACAGGAGCCGGCTACACCTTC
TRBJ2-7 | few | . | TRBV5-1 | CASSLGAGSEQYF | TGCGCCAGCAGCTTGGGGGCCGGCTCCGAGCAGTACTTC
TRBJ2-1 | . | . | TRBV2 | CASSEWGGAYNEQFF | TGTGCCAGCAGTGAATGGGGTGGGGCCTACAATGAGCAGTTCTTC
TRBJ1-2 | few | TRBD1 | TRBV5-6 | CASSPGQGADGYTF | TGTGCCAGCAGCCCGGGACAGGGGGCGGATGGCTACACCTTC
TRBJ2-3 | . | . | TRBV24-1 | CATSDRGGGGYTDTQYF | TGTGCCACCAGTGACCGAGGAGGGGGGGGTTACACAGATACGCAGTATTTT
TRBJ2-3 | . | TRBD1 | TRBV29-1 | CSVEGTGFPDTQYF | TGCAGCGTTGAAGGGACAGGGTTCCCAGATACGCAGTATTTT
TRBJ2-1 | . | TRBD1 | TRBV5-6 | CASSSYSGTVCNEQFF | TGTGCCAGCAGCTCCTACTCCGGGACAGTATGCAATGAGCAGTTCTTC
TRBJ2-7 | once | . | TRBV6-5 | CASSTIRTQSYEQYF | TGTGCCAGCAGCACAATACGGACACAGTCCTACGAGCAGTACTTC
TRBJ2-1 | few | . | TRBV15 | CATSRVIADSYNEQFF | TGTGCCACCAGCAGAGTCATTGCCGACTCCTACAATGAGCAGTTCTTC
TRBJ2-7 | . | TRBD2 | TRBV6-5 | CASSSLTSGQTYEQYF | TGTGCCAGCAGTTCGCTGACTAGCGGGCAGACCTACGAGCAGTACTTC
TRBJ2-5 | few | TRBD1 | TRBV4-1 | CASSQSPGQGLAETQYF | TGCGCCAGCAGCCAATCCCCGGGACAGGGGTTGGCGGAGACCCAGTACTTC